The entry below describes one T cell receptor beta chain. Its antigen is unidentified. Data came from immunoSEQ multiplex PCR; TCRdb stores just in-frame clones and leaves some out. The sample records roughly 2,000,000 clones, about 94% being singletons. This entry comes from a study of shared clonotypes between healthy human individuals. Study findings and constraints: Against clonotypes common to all four donors, non-shared ones had lower generation probabilities. Naive subsets usually exceeded memory subsets in estimated richness. Several donors shared roughly 5% of their naive CD4 clonotypes.

Trimming pared 5 bases from V and 6 bases from J, leaving 11 bases between. Germline CDR1 is MNHNY and CDR2 is SVGAGI (reference sequence). There are 12 residues in the CDR3. Naive CD8 cells lacked CD45RO and underwent positive selection for CCR7, leaving out terminally differentiated effector memory CD45RA+ cells. The chain is built from TRBV6-6 and TRBJ2-7; D tentatively reads TRBD1 or TRBD2 (6 bases each). Specimen: naive CD8+ T cells sorted from blood. This sequence was found in a man aged 18-30 years in good health. CDR3 bases: TGTGCCAGCAGTGAGGGGGGTAGCGAGCAGTACTTC. Its protein is CASSEGGSEQYF.